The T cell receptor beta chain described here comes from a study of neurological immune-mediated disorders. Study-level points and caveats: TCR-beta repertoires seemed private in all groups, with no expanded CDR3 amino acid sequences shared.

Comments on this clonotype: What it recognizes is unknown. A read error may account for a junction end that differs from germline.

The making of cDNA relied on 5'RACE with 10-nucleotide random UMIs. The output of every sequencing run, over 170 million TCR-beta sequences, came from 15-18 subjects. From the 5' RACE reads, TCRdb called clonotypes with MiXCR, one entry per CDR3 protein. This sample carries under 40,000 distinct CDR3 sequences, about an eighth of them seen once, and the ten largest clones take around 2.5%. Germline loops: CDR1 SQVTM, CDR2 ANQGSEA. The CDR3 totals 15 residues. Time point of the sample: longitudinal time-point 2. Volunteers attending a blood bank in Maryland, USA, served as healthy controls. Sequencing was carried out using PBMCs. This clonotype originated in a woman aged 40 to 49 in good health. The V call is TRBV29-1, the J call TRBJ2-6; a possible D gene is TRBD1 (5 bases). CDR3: CSVRQCPSGANVLTF. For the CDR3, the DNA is TGCAGCGTGCGACAGTGCCCCTCTGGGGCCAACGTGCTGACTTTC.